This T cell receptor (beta chain) was obtained from a study of cytomegalovirus exposure and HLA in healthy donors. Points from the study as a whole: Most subjects' HLA-A and HLA-B alleles were reportedly predicted from TCR beta sequences. An analysis done earlier found most TCR beta V segments productive about 87% or about 30% of the time.

There are a few counts of this clone. What it binds is unknown. The germline V and J ends were trimmed by 6 bases and 0 bases, with 11 bases remaining between them. The CDR3 contains 15 residues. Germline-derived CDR1 and CDR2 are MNHNY and SVGAGI (reference sequence). The PCR contained 60 Vbeta and 13 Jbeta primers. TCRdb's table, derived via immunoSEQ multiplex PCR, lists solely in-frame clones and lacks some. The repertoire holds about 69,000 clones, with approximately 70% as singletons. The TCR comes from a male donor in good health and CMV-seropositive. The rearrangement uses TRBV6-6 and TRBJ1-4; TRBD1 might be the D (5 bases). Source material: PBMCs. CDR3 in amino acids: CASRPDSSTNEKLFF. The CDR3 DNA sequence: TGTGCCAGCAGACCAGACAGCTCAACTAATGAAAAACTGTTTTTT.